One and the same sample provided the 21 T cell receptor beta chains below, sequenced in a study of response to subunit inactivated influenza vaccine. TCRdb itself ran the RT-PCR reads through MiXCR, one entry per CDR3 protein. This table holds hundreds of thousands of distinct CDR3 sequences, approximately 11% found once. This same sample was also part of a study on T cells expressing NK-cell markers. That work contributes: Production of TCR beta cDNA relied on 5'RACE template switching with UMIs.

Here the sequenced sample was PBMCs from blood, taken on the day of vaccination. These receptors came from a man aged 45-65 years who received an inactivated influenza vaccine.

The chain carries TRBV11-2 and TRBJ2-7; possibly TRBD1 or TRBD2 for D (6 bases each). The germline CDR1 and CDR2 sequences are SGHAT and FQNNGV. The CDR3 is made up of 18 amino acids. V was pared by 5 bases and J by 0 bases, with 23 bases between. CDR3 region: CASSPVGGFSLSSYEQYF. The CDR3 coding sequence is TGTGCCAGCAGCCCCGTGGGGGGCTTCTCCCTCAGCTCCTACGAGCAGTACTTC.

This clonotype has at least ten counts. The chain is built from TRBV28 and TRBJ2-1; perhaps TRBD1 as D (6 bases). This CDR3 contains 16 residues. The V end lost 6 bases, the J end lost 0 bases, and 15 bases lay between the germline ends. Germline V lookup: CDR1 MDHEN, CDR2 SYDVKM. CDR3 in amino acids: CASSLMGAHSYNEQFF. CDR3 DNA sequence: TGTGCCAGCAGCCTCATGGGGGCCCACTCCTACAATGAGCAGTTCTTC.

This CDR3 is CASSLERLAGGEQYF. The CDR3 DNA is TGTGCCAGCAGCTTAGAGAGACTAGCGGGGGGCGAGCAGTACTTC. The chain couples TRBV7-2 to TRBJ2-7, with 13 nucleotides matching TRBD2. Looked up from germline, CDR1 is SGHTA and CDR2 is FQGNSA. Trimming took 1 base from V and 6 from J; bases not matched to a gene: 3. This CDR3 is 15 amino acids long.

The chain couples TRBV5-1 to TRBJ2-2, with unresolved D. The V end lost 2 bases, the J end lost 2 bases, and 13 bases lay between the germline ends. Germline CDR1 reads SGHRS; CDR2 reads YFSETQ. The CDR3 is 16 amino acids. The CDR3 reads CASSLNPTLNTGELFF. The CDR3 DNA reads as TGCGCCAGCAGCTTAAATCCGACGCTAAACACCGGGGAGCTGTTTTTT.

The genes are TRBV14 and TRBJ1-2, with a tentative D call TRBD1 (6 bases). This CDR3 has 16 amino acids. CDR1 SGHDN and CDR2 FVKESK come from the germline V gene. Trimming left V 5 bases short and J 1 base short, with 17 bases between. The CDR3 nucleotides read TGTGCCAGCAGCAAGTGGACAGACGACCTTAACTATGGCTACACCTTC. Its protein is CASSKWTDDLNYGYTF. Combining the CDR3 with reference TRBV14 and TRBJ1-2 gives the whole variable domain EAGVTQFPSHSVIEKGQTVTLRCDPISGHDNLYWYRRVMGKEIKFLLHFVKESKQDESGMPNNRFLAERTGGTYSTLKVQPAELEDSGVYFCASSKWTDDLNYGYTFGSGTRLTVV.

A few counts support this clonotype. This chain links TRBV7-9 with TRBJ1-4, with a possible D match to TRBD1 (5 bases). The CDR3 length is 14 residues. CDR1 and CDR2 from the germline V gene are SEHNR and FQNEAQ (reference sequence). Trimming cost V 5 bases and J 7 bases, with 14 bases left between them. The CDR3: CASSRRRDGEKLFF. The CDR3 DNA sequence: TGTGCCAGCAGCAGGCGCAGGGATGGTGAAAAACTGTTTTTT.

The chain links TRBV7-9 to TRBJ1-5; a weak D match, TRBD1 (5 bases). The V gene's germline CDR1 is SEHNR and CDR2 FQNEAQ (reference sequence). The CDR3 has 13 amino acids. Trimming took off 5 bases at V and 4 bases at J, with 9 bases between the two ends. The CDR3 region has the DNA TGTGCCAGCAGCGCCTGGGGGAATCAGCCCCAGCATTTT. It yields the protein CASSAWGNQPQHF. Variable domain in full (rest from reference TRBV7-9 and TRBJ1-5): DTGVSQNPRHKITKRGQNVTFRCDPISEHNRLYWYRQTLGQGPEFLTYFQNEAQLEKSRLLSDRFSAERPKGSFSTLEIQRTEQGDSAMYLCASSAWGNQPQHFGDGTRLSIL.

The genes are TRBV20-1 and TRBJ1-6; 7 bases agree with TRBD1. This CDR3 is built from 14 residues. Germline-derived CDR1 and CDR2 are DFQATT and SNEGSKA (reference sequence). With 0 bases clipped from V and 5 bases from J, the junction kept 1 base outside the gene matches. The CDR3 sequence is CSAREGQHNSPLHF. As DNA, the CDR3 is TGCAGTGCTAGAGAGGGACAGCATAATTCACCCCTCCACTTT.

This chain joins TRBV7-9 and TRBJ2-2, with D possibly TRBD2 on 6 matching bases. V was pared by 5 bases and J by 6 bases, with 10 bases between. The CDR3 sequence is 13 residues long. Germline V gene data show CDR1 as SEHNR and CDR2 as FQNEAQ (reference sequence). The DNA of the CDR3 is TGTGCCAGCAGCGTCCGGGGGTCCGGGGAGCTGTTTTTT. It codes for CASSVRGSGELFF.

The V call is TRBV7-6, the J call TRBJ1-1; maybe TRBD1 (5 bases). With 1 base removed from V and 0 bases from J, the gap between germline ends came to 12 bases. This CDR3 has 16 residues. In germline, CDR1 is SGHVS, CDR2 FNYEAQ. CDR3 region: CASSLDSDSMNTEAFF. The CDR3, as DNA: TGTGCCAGCAGCTTAGACTCCGACAGCATGAACACTGAAGCTTTCTTT.

The table lists this clonotype with a few counts. The V call is TRBV29-1, the J call TRBJ2-5; 10 bases are a match to TRBD2. From germline, CDR1 is SQVTM and CDR2 ANQGSEA. The CDR3 is made up of 14 amino acids. J was trimmed by 5 bases and V by 8 bases; bases with no gene match: 11. CDR3 sequence: CSPTLAGLQETQYF. CDR3 in DNA: TGCAGCCCCACACTAGCGGGATTACAGGAGACCCAGTACTTC.

The V and J genes are TRBV2 and TRBJ2-5; D may correspond to TRBD1 or TRBD2 (5 bases each). The V end was cut by 5 bases, the J end by 5 bases, with 12 bases between. This CDR3 comprises 13 residues. Germline V gene sequence: CDR1 SNHLY, CDR2 FYNNEI. CDR3 amino acids: CASSSGTMETQYF. As DNA, the CDR3 is TGTGCCAGCAGTTCCGGGACGATGGAGACCCAGTACTTC.

This chain joins TRBV5-1 and TRBJ2-7, with 7 bases fitting TRBD1. The CDR3 has 14 residues. Germline V gene lookup returns CDR1 SGHRS and CDR2 YFSETQ. V trimming: 4 bases; J trimming: 3 bases; junction bases outside the gene matches: 7. The CDR3 loop reads CASSAGTADYEQYF. CDR3 DNA: TGCGCCAGCAGCGCAGGGACAGCGGACTACGAGCAGTACTTC.

This clonotype was counted between two and nine times. The chain is built from TRBV7-8 and TRBJ1-4, with 8 bases lining up with TRBD1. This CDR3 has 16 amino acids. The junction had 5 bases not matched to a gene; V was cut back by 5 bases and J by 0 bases. Per the germline V gene, CDR1 is SGHVS and CDR2 is FQNEAQ. The CDR3 DNA is TGTGCCAGCAGCCGACGACAGGGGTCAACTAATGAAAAACTGTTTTTT. Translation: CASSRRQGSTNEKLFF.

This sequence joins TRBV7-8 and TRBJ2-3; TRBD1 matches 11 bases. Germline CDR1 is SGHVS and CDR2 is FQNEAQ. The CDR3 has 16 residues. With V trimmed by 4 bases and J by 2 bases, 5 bases remained unmatched. For the CDR3, the DNA is TGTGCCAGCAGCTCGAGGACAGGGGGCACCACAGATACGCAGTATTTT. This sequence encodes CASSSRTGGTTDTQYF.

This clonotype was counted at least ten times. V usage is TRBV7-9 and J usage is TRBJ1-1; D not resolved. V was clipped by 4 bases and J by 1 base, with 13 bases between them. The CDR3 spans 15 residues. Germline CDR1 is SEHNR and CDR2 is FQNEAQ (reference sequence). The CDR3 region has the DNA TGTGCCAGCAGCTACCCCTCGCTGGGGAACACTGAAGCTTTCTTT. It specifies CASSYPSLGNTEAFF.

The J gene is TRBJ1-1, the V gene TRBV11-2; D remains unclear. Between the trimmed V and J ends, which lost 5 bases and 0 bases, there was a span of 16 bases. The CDR3 extends over 16 amino acids. Germline values: CDR1 SGHAT, CDR2 FQNNGV. CDR3 sequence (DNA): TGTGCCAGCAGCCCCTCGGAGGGTAACATGAACACTGAAGCTTTCTTT. It encodes CASSPSEGNMNTEAFF.

This clonotype was counted between two and nine times. This chain connects TRBV7-2 to TRBJ2-2; D is unclear. The V end lost 4 bases, the J end lost 8 bases, and 17 bases lay between the germline ends. Germline-derived CDR1 and CDR2 are SGHTA and FQGNSA. The CDR3 has 15 amino acids. The CDR3 region has the DNA TGTGCCAGCAGCTCGCGGACGCAGCTCTCGGGGGAGCTGTTTTTT. Translated: CASSSRTQLSGELFF.

This clonotype was observed a handful of times. The chain links TRBV24-1 to TRBJ2-1; 8 nucleotides align to TRBD1. This CDR3 has 16 residues. Trimming at V came to 3 bases and at J to 3 bases, leaving 6 bases not matched to a gene. Germline loops: CDR1 KGHDR, CDR2 SFDVKD. The CDR3 DNA reads as TGTGCCACCAGTGATGGGACACAGGGGGTCTACAATGAGCAGTTCTTC. Translated: CATSDGTQGVYNEQFF.

The genes are TRBV5-5 and TRBJ2-1, with TRBD1 matching over 11 bases. With V trimmed by 7 bases and J by 8 bases, 8 bases remained unmatched. The CDR3 has 14 amino acids. From germline, CDR1 is SGHKS and CDR2 YYEKEE (reference sequence). In DNA form, the CDR3 reads TGTGCCAGCGGACCTCCGGGACAGGGGGATGAGCAGTTCTTC. Translating gives CASGPPGQGDEQFF.

This clonotype was seen only a few times. The gene calls are TRBV5-1 and TRBJ2-5, with a tentative D call TRBD2 (7 bases). The CDR3 spans 14 residues. Germline V gives CDR1 SGHRS, CDR2 YFSETQ. V was shortened by 0 bases and J by 4 bases, with 10 bases between the two germline ends. This CDR3 reads CASSLAGGAETQYF. In DNA form, the CDR3 reads TGCGCCAGCAGCTTGGCGGGGGGCGCAGAGACCCAGTACTTC.